One T cell receptor (beta chain) is described in this entry. TCR beta CDR3 regions were amplified from RNA transcripts. The study used the HTBI primer set for a first-round RT-PCR of the TCR CDR3. TCRdb reprocessed the multiplex PCR reads with MiXCR, giving one entry per CDR3 protein. The sample holds fewer than 45,000 distinct CDR3 sequences, less than 50% seen once. The germline CDR1 and CDR2 sequences are SGHTA and FQGNSA. The CDR3 is made up of 15 amino acids. With 7 bases removed from V and 1 base from J, the gap between germline ends came to 17 bases. The sample originates from a study of T cells in Graves' hyperthyroidism and ophthalmopathy.

This chain links TRBV7-2 with TRBJ2-7; D is perhaps TRBD1 or TRBD2 (5 bases each). Sample: blood. The receptor was isolated from a woman between 45 and 60 years old with Graves' hyperthyroidism that later progressed to Graves' ophthalmopathy. The CDR3 DNA reads as TGTGCCAGCATCCGTAGGGACGGAAGGTCCTACGAGCAGTACTTC. Its translation: CASIRRDGRSYEQYF.